This TCR beta chain was sequenced for a study of shared clonotypes between healthy human individuals. Study findings and constraints: The naive CD4 repertoires of several donors were compared, and approximately 4.5% of clonotypes were shared.

Assay runs were performed at deep level. TCRdb's copy holds only in-frame clones and misses some; the assay was immunoSEQ multiplex PCR. The sample records approximately 2.1 million clones, 85% to 95% being singletons. The germline V gene has CDR1 ENHRY and CDR2 SYGVKD. After removal of 6 bases from V and 4 bases from J, the junction contained 6 bases not matched to a gene. There are 15 residues in the CDR3. This clone was picked up a small number of times. The antigen is not known. The receptor was isolated from a man between 18 and 35 years old in good health. Some clones in this sample may be carry-over from other donors' samples. The chain uses TRBV10-3 and TRBJ2-1; 10 bases are shared with TRBD2. The sample was naive CD4+ T cells from PBMCs. Subset noted: CD45RA+ positively selected. The CDR3 region is CAISSQAGGYNEQFF. The CDR3, as DNA: TGTGCCATCAGCTCGCAAGCGGGAGGGTACAATGAGCAGTTCTTC.